This entry concerns a single T cell receptor beta chain. This CDR3 is 16 amino acids long. Germline CDR1 and CDR2: PRHDT and FYEKMQ (reference sequence). V lost 4 bases, J lost 9 bases, and 14 bases stayed unmatched. In the source study's methods: Scientists estimated how many nucleated cells there were by amplifying reference gene primers. TCRdb's table, derived via immunoSEQ multiplex PCR, lists solely in-frame clones and lacks some. Clonal size and the V and J genes are those of that table, whereas D and trimming came from the DNA. Altogether some 250,000 clones are present, roughly nine tenths being singletons, with the ten largest covering roughly 7%. This sample is part of a study of blood T cell repertoires in COVID-19. Study-level background: The samples span acute and convalescent COVID-19 from the United States, Italy and Spain. The cDNA or gDNA used as material had been derived from T cells, B-cell-depleted T cells, or PBMCs.

The specimen sequenced was peripheral blood. The chain carries TRBV13 and TRBJ2-3; 9 positions agree with TRBD2. The receptor was derived from a man between 60 and 75 years old who had recovered from COVID-19. Here the CDR3 reads CASSSIAGAKRGTQYF. The CDR3 DNA follows: TGTGCCAGCAGCTCCATAGCGGGGGCTAAAAGGGGGACGCAGTATTTT.